This passage covers 25 T cell receptor beta chains from one sample sequenced in a study of human T cells and chemical hapten exposure. TCRdb called the RACE reads again in MiXCR, with one record for every CDR3 protein. The profile shows about 120,000 distinct CDR3 sequences, about an eighth of them singletons. The time point here: patch test 1, 2 weeks after DPC sensitization. Treatment indicated: therapeutic diphenylcyclopropenone sensitization with weekly scalp DPC. This specimen was whole blood, taken in connection with sensitization to the hapten diphenylcyclopropenone (DPC). The receptors derive from a young man with alopecia areata. Some clones in this sample may be carry-over from other donors' samples.

The rearrangement uses TRBV6-1 and TRBJ2-1, with D possibly being TRBD1 (5 bases). The CDR3 sequence is 17 residues long. Trimming stripped 1 base from V and 0 bases from J, with 13 bases between. CDR1 and CDR2 from the germline V gene are MNHNS and SASEGT. The DNA for the CDR3 is TGTGCCAGCAGTGAAGTCTCAGGGTCTAGCTCCTACAATGAGCAGTTCTTC. This gives the protein CASSEVSGSSSYNEQFF.

V usage is TRBV2 and J usage is TRBJ2-7; TRBD2 aligns across 9 bases. The CDR3 contains 16 residues. Germline trimming cut 7 bases from V and 3 bases from J; bases unmatched to any gene: 13. Germline loops: CDR1 SNHLY, CDR2 FYNNEI. CDR3 sequence: CASTEPSSGKYYEQYF. CDR3 DNA: TGTGCCAGCACCGAACCCTCTAGCGGGAAGTACTACGAGCAGTACTTC.

This clonotype turned up a few times. V usage is TRBV6-2 or TRBV6-3 and J usage is TRBJ2-3; TRBD1 aligns across 8 bases. Looked up from germline, CDR1 is MNHEY and CDR2 is SVGEGT. Losses at the gene ends were 6 bases for V and 1 base for J; bases not matched to a gene: 6. CDR3 length: 15 amino acids. DNA of the CDR3: TGTGCCAGCAGCACGACAGGGGAGGGCACAGATACGCAGTATTTT. It specifies CASSTTGEGTDTQYF.

This clonotype was picked up a small number of times. The V gene is TRBV10-3, the J gene TRBJ1-1; D perhaps matches TRBD1 (5 bases). The CDR3 runs 15 residues. The germline CDR1 and CDR2 sequences are ENHRY and SYGVKD. V gave up 5 bases and J gave up 3 bases, with 16 bases separating them. CDR3 amino acids: CAISPRRDLYTEAFF. The CDR3 bases are TGTGCCATCAGTCCCCGCAGGGATCTTTACACTGAAGCTTTCTTT.

This sequence joins TRBV20-1 and TRBJ2-5; a possible D gene is TRBD1 (5 bases). Deletions cut 3 bases from V and 2 bases from J, with 19 bases between. The CDR3 loop spans 16 amino acids. The germline CDR1 and CDR2 sequences are DFQATT and SNEGSKA (reference sequence). CDR3: CSASVMGLALQETQYF. The CDR3 nucleotides read TGCAGTGCTAGCGTGATGGGGCTGGCTCTGCAAGAGACCCAGTACTTC.

For the CDR3, the DNA is TGTGCCATCAGTGGACTAGCGGGGGGACCTACCGAGCAGTACTTC. Translated, it gives CAISGLAGGPTEQYF. This sequence joins TRBV10-3 and TRBJ2-7; 13 bases map to TRBD2. The CDR3 runs to 15 residues. Germline lookup yields CDR1 ENHRY and CDR2 SYGVKD. V lost 4 bases and J lost 6; bases outside the gene matches: 6.

The gene calls are TRBV9 and TRBJ2-3; a possible D gene is TRBD1 (6 bases). CDR3 size: 14 residues. V dropped 7 bases and J dropped 1 base, with 13 bases sitting between them. CDR1 is SGDLS and CDR2 is YYNGEE in the germline V gene. The CDR3: CASYEGVRTDTQYF. CDR3 nucleotide sequence: TGTGCCAGCTACGAGGGGGTGCGCACAGATACGCAGTATTTT.

In this sample, this clonotype turned up many times. J is TRBJ1-2 and V is TRBV14; D call uncertain. With 4 bases removed from V and 1 base from J, the gap between germline ends came to 22 bases. CDR1 and CDR2 from the germline V gene are SGHDN and FVKESK. The CDR3 sequence is 18 residues long. In DNA, the CDR3 is TGTGCCAGCAGCCCCAAAGCTTTGGCACACGATCGTAACTATGGCTACACCTTC. It is translated as CASSPKALAHDRNYGYTF.

This clonotype was seen more than once but under ten times. The chain joins TRBV12-3 or TRBV12-4 to TRBJ2-5; the match to TRBD1 covers 9 bases. V was clipped by 4 bases and J by 2 bases; unmatched bases: 8. The CDR3 is 16 residues long. DNA of the CDR3: TGTGCCAGCAGTTCCGAGGGACAGGGTTTGCAAGAGACCCAGTACTTC. Translating gives CASSSEGQGLQETQYF.

This clonotype was observed a handful of times. This chain joins TRBV13 and TRBJ2-1; 10 nucleotides align to TRBD2. The CDR3 runs to 19 residues. The V gene end was trimmed by 5 bases and the J gene end by 5 bases; junction bases not matched to a gene: 18. Germline CDR1 and CDR2: PRHDT and FYEKMQ (reference sequence). Written as DNA, the CDR3 is TGTGCCAGCAGCCCAAGACTAGCGGGCACCAAAAGCCCACACAATGAGCAGTTCTTC. Its protein is CASSPRLAGTKSPHNEQFF.

Ten or more counts support this clonotype. The chain joins TRBV9 to TRBJ2-1; TRBD1 is a possible D gene (5 bases). Between the trimmed V and J ends, which lost 4 bases and 4 bases, there was a span of 9 bases. The germline gives CDR1 SGDLS, CDR2 YYNGEE. The CDR3 loop spans 13 amino acids. The CDR3 protein is CASSPRQYNEQFF. CDR3 nucleotide sequence: TGTGCCAGCAGCCCCCGACAGTACAATGAGCAGTTCTTC.

This clonotype was detected ten times or more. The chain couples TRBV12-3 or TRBV12-4 to TRBJ1-2, with unresolved D. V lost 0 bases and J lost 4, with 12 bases in between. The CDR3 spans 15 residues. In DNA, the CDR3 is TGTGCCAGCAGTTTAGCGGGTGGAGGGAGCTATGGCTACACCTTC. This sequence encodes CASSLAGGGSYGYTF.

This rearrangement joins TRBV4-3 to TRBJ2-1; 9 bases line up with TRBD1. The CDR3 sequence is 17 residues long. Germline V CDR1 and CDR2: LGHNA, YSLEER. V lost 3 bases, J lost 3 bases, and 9 bases stayed unmatched. The CDR3 nucleotides are TGCGCCAGCAGCCATGGATCCGGGACAGGGCTCTACAATGAGCAGTTCTTC. Translated: CASSHGSGTGLYNEQFF.

The chain recombines TRBV7-2 with TRBJ1-3; TRBD1 agrees at 7 bases. This CDR3 region has 17 residues. The V gene end was trimmed by 5 bases and the J gene end by 0 bases; junction bases not matched to a gene: 10. The V gene's germline CDR1 is SGHTA and CDR2 FQGNSA. The CDR3 coding sequence is TGTGCCAGCAGCCGCGGACAGGCCGGCTACTCTGGAAACACCATATATTTT. Encoded protein: CASSRGQAGYSGNTIYF.

This rearrangement joins TRBV28 to TRBJ1-1; D might be TRBD1 (5 bases). Germline V CDR1 and CDR2: MDHEN, SYDVKM. Trimming shortened V by 6 bases and J by 6 bases, and 11 bases separated the two germline ends. This CDR3 has 12 residues. CDR3 sequence reads: CASRLQGAEAFF. CDR3 DNA sequence: TGTGCCAGCAGGCTTCAGGGAGCTGAAGCTTTCTTT.

The chain employs TRBV29-1 and TRBJ1-1; possibly TRBD1 for D (5 bases). The CDR3 sequence is 11 residues long. Germline V gene lookup returns CDR1 SQVTM and CDR2 ANQGSEA. V was pared by 7 bases and J by 8 bases, with 14 bases between. DNA for the CDR3: TGCAGCGCTCCCGAGCGGGGGGAAGCTTTCTTT. This gives the protein CSAPERGEAFF.

This clonotype occurred a few times. This sequence joins TRBV7-6 and TRBJ2-5; D unresolved. With 1 base removed from V and 4 bases from J, the gap between germline ends came to 13 bases. CDR3 length: 15 residues. Germline V gene lookup returns CDR1 SGHVS and CDR2 FNYEAQ. CDR3 DNA sequence: TGTGCCAGCAGCTTAGATACCGTAAGAATAGAGACCCAGTACTTC. It encodes CASSLDTVRIETQYF.

This clonotype was counted at least ten times. This chain joins TRBV28 and TRBJ1-4; TRBD1 agrees at 8 bases. The length of the CDR3 is 16 residues. Trimming at V came to 4 bases and at J to 5 bases, leaving 9 bases not matched to a gene. Germline lookup yields CDR1 MDHEN and CDR2 SYDVKM. The CDR3 is CASSSDRTGLNEKLFF. DNA for the CDR3: TGTGCCAGCAGTTCCGATAGGACAGGGCTGAATGAAAAACTGTTTTTT.

The chain carries TRBV4-3 and TRBJ2-7; TRBD2 is a possible D gene (5 bases). Looked up from germline, CDR1 is LGHNA and CDR2 is YSLEER. Trimming took 4 bases from V and 3 from J, leaving 10 bases between them. The CDR3 has 13 residues. CDR3 DNA: TGCGCCAGCAGCCCCCCTGGAGGCTACGAGCAGTACTTC. This gives the protein CASSPPGGYEQYF.

This sequence joins TRBV24-1 and TRBJ1-5; the D gene is possibly TRBD1 (5 bases). Germline V gene data show CDR1 as KGHDR and CDR2 as SFDVKD. Trimming took off 10 bases at V and 9 bases at J, with 12 bases between the two ends. This CDR3 is 11 amino acids long. CDR3 region: CATQGLGPQHF. The DNA for the CDR3 is TGTGCCACTCAGGGCCTAGGGCCCCAGCATTTT.

This chain uses TRBV6-5 with TRBJ1-6; D gene unclear. This CDR3 spans 14 amino acids. Germline CDR1 and CDR2: MNHEY and SVGAGI. The V and J ends lost 11 bases and 7 bases respectively, with 18 bases between them. CDR3 residues: CARTREGGNSPLHF. The CDR3 nucleotides read TGTGCCCGCACCCGGGAGGGCGGCAATTCACCCCTCCACTTT.

A few counts support this clonotype. The rearrangement links TRBV19 to TRBJ1-2, with 7 bases identical to TRBD1. Germline values: CDR1 LNHDA, CDR2 SQIVND (reference sequence). The CDR3 consists of 13 residues. Trimming removed 4 bases from V and 4 bases from J; junction bases left unmatched: 3. DNA for the CDR3: TGTGCCAGTAGTACGGGACAGTTCTATGGCTACACCTTC. This encodes CASSTGQFYGYTF.

The chain couples TRBV7-9 to TRBJ2-2; the D gene could be TRBD1 or TRBD2 (5 bases each). The CDR3 is made up of 14 amino acids. Germline values: CDR1 SEHNR, CDR2 FQNEAQ (reference sequence). Trimming removed 8 bases at V and 0 bases at J, with 10 bases between. CDR3 DNA sequence: TGTGCCAGCCAAGAGGGGACGAACACCGGGGAGCTGTTTTTT. Translation gives CASQEGTNTGELFF.

This chain joins TRBV18 and TRBJ2-7; D not certain. The CDR3 sequence is 14 residues long. V lost 1 base, J lost 5 bases, and 12 bases lay in between. Germline assignment: CDR1 KGHSH and CDR2 LQKENI. The CDR3 loop reads CASSPLSYPDEQYF. CDR3 in DNA: TGTGCCAGCTCACCACTGTCCTACCCGGACGAGCAGTACTTC.

This clonotype was detected a few times. The rearrangement links TRBV6-1 to TRBJ2-7, with D perhaps TRBD1 (5 bases). The CDR3 length is 14 residues. CDR1 is MNHNS, CDR2 SASEGT, per germline. V was shortened by 4 bases and J by 1 base, with 11 bases between the two germline ends. DNA for the CDR3: TGTGCCAGCAGTGTTACAGGAATGTCCTACGAGCAGTACGTC. This sequence encodes CASSVTGMSYEQYV.